Listed here are 13 T cell receptor beta chains from one sample, sequenced in a study of T-cell reconstitution after alpha-beta-depleted transplantation in children. Researchers prepared the TCRbeta library using unique molecular identifiers, the study reports. TCRdb reprocessed the PCR reads with MiXCR, giving one entry per CDR3 protein. The repertoire holds about 58,000 distinct CDR3 sequences, with 44% as singletons. The material sequenced was PBMCs, mostly from graft donor cells, taken 360 days after TCRalphabeta/CD19-depleted stem cell transplant. Every receptor here comes from a male patient younger than 18 who had a stem cell transplant for acute lymphoblastic leukemia, so the T cells may come from the graft donor.

The J gene is TRBJ2-4, the V gene TRBV29-1; tentative D call: TRBD2 (5 bases). The CDR3 spans 13 residues. From germline, CDR1 is SQVTM and CDR2 ANQGSEA. V lost 7 bases to trimming and J lost 10 bases, with 20 bases between them. The CDR3 protein is CSAGGGGALIQYF. The CDR3 bases are TGCAGCGCAGGTGGCGGAGGAGCCCTAATTCAGTACTTC.

This clonotype was counted a few times. The J gene is TRBJ1-4, the V gene TRBV20-1; D not certain. CDR1 DFQATT and CDR2 SNEGSKA come from the germline V gene (reference sequence). The V end was cut by 2 bases, the J end by 7 bases, with 11 bases between. This CDR3 comprises 13 residues. The CDR3 region has the DNA TGCAGTGCTAGAACCAAGGATCGTGAAAAACTGTTTTTT. Protein product: CSARTKDREKLFF.

Concerning this clonotype itself: At one of its ends the junction is not consistent with the germline gene, which may arise from a read error. The chain links TRBV27 to TRBJ2-7; D is possibly TRBD1 or TRBD2 (6 bases each). Germline V CDR1 and CDR2: MNHEY, SMNVEV (reference sequence). The CDR3 is 13 residues long. CDR3 bases: TGTGCCAGCAGTTTGGGGGGCTCCAACGAGCAGTACTTC. Its translation is CASSLGGSNEQYF.

V usage is TRBV12-3 or TRBV12-4 and J usage is TRBJ2-7; 7 bases are a match to TRBD2. Germline trimming cut 6 bases from V and 4 bases from J; bases unmatched to any gene: 12. This CDR3 is 15 amino acids long. CDR3 coding DNA: TGTGCCAGCAGCCCCTTGAAGGGCGGGGGATACGAGCAGTACTTC. Residues: CASSPLKGGGYEQYF.

This sequence joins TRBV7-6 and TRBJ2-3; 8 bases align to TRBD2. Germline CDR1 SGHVS, CDR2 FNYEAQ. The CDR3 covers 15 residues. J gave up 2 bases and V 6 bases, and 7 bases lay outside the gene matches. The CDR3, as DNA: TGTGCCAGCAGGCAAGCGGGGGCCCACACAGATACGCAGTATTTT. Its translation: CASRQAGAHTDTQYF.

This clonotype has only a few counts. The rearrangement joins TRBV6-1 to TRBJ2-3; TRBD2 aligns across 9 bases. The CDR3 has 17 residues. Trimming removed 7 bases from V and 1 base from J; junction bases left unmatched: 12. The V gene's germline CDR1 is MNHNS and CDR2 SASEGT. The CDR3 nucleotides are TGTGCCAGCACCTTCCGGGCTAGCGGGAAGGGCACAGATACGCAGTATTTT. Translated, it gives CASTFRASGKGTDTQYF.

The V gene is TRBV5-1, the J gene TRBJ2-1; weak D call: TRBD1 (5 bases). The CDR3 has 15 amino acids. The V end was cut by 1 base, the J end by 0 bases, with 8 bases between. Germline assignment: CDR1 SGHRS and CDR2 YFSETQ. CDR3 sequence: CASSLQGTSYNEQFF. The CDR3 DNA reads as TGCGCCAGCAGCTTGCAGGGTACCTCCTACAATGAGCAGTTCTTC.

J is TRBJ2-1 and V is TRBV7-9; no definite D call. The CDR3 is 11 residues long. V lost 3 bases to trimming and J lost 6 bases, with 3 bases between them. Germline assignment: CDR1 SEHNR and CDR2 FQNEAQ (reference sequence). The CDR3 is CASSFINEQFF. CDR3 nucleotide sequence: TGTGCCAGCAGCTTCATCAATGAGCAGTTCTTC.

The chain couples TRBV4-1 to TRBJ1-3; a possible D gene is TRBD1 (5 bases). The CDR3 is 16 residues long. The germline V gene has CDR1 MGHRA and CDR2 YSYEKL. Trimming removed 5 bases from V and 8 bases from J, with 22 bases in between. CDR3 amino acids: CASSGSGTAIGDTIYF. As DNA, the CDR3 is TGCGCCAGCAGCGGGTCCGGGACCGCGATTGGGGACACCATATATTTT.

The rearrangement uses TRBV4-1 and TRBJ2-7; 8 positions agree with TRBD2. The ends lost 2 bases at V and 3 bases at J; junction bases unmatched: 12. CDR1 and CDR2 from the germline V gene are MGHRA and YSYEKL. The CDR3 has 17 amino acids. CDR3 sequence (DNA): TGCGCCAGCAGCCAATTGACAGCGGGAGTGGTCCTCTACGAGCAGTACTTC. This translates into CASSQLTAGVVLYEQYF.

The rearrangement joins TRBV29-1 to TRBJ2-3; 14 bases are shared with TRBD2. Germline CDR1 reads SQVTM; CDR2 reads ANQGSEA. This CDR3 is 17 amino acids long. V shed 3 bases and J 0 bases; nucleotides not matched to a gene: 5. The CDR3 bases are TGCAGCGTTGACGGGACTAGCGGGAGTTTTAGCACAGATACGCAGTATTTT. Its translation is CSVDGTSGSFSTDTQYF.

The rearrangement uses TRBV4-2 and TRBJ2-1; 9 nucleotides match TRBD2. Germline V gene sequence: CDR1 LGHNA, CDR2 YNFKEQ. The CDR3 has 16 residues. Trimming at V came to 1 base and at J to 5 bases, leaving 6 bases not matched to a gene. In nucleotides, the CDR3 is TGTGCCAGCAGCCAAGTGGTGATAGCGGGAGACAATGAGCAGTTCTTC. Translation: CASSQVVIAGDNEQFF.

This chain connects TRBV14 to TRBJ1-1, with D tentatively TRBD1 (6 bases). The CDR3 loop spans 17 amino acids. CDR1 and CDR2 (germline): SGHDN, FVKESK. V dropped 4 bases and J dropped 0 bases, with 18 bases sitting between them. The CDR3 spells CASSRAVGTNMNTEAFF. DNA of the CDR3: TGTGCCAGCAGCCGTGCCGTAGGGACAAACATGAACACTGAAGCTTTCTTT.